This TCR beta chain was sequenced for a study of blood T cell repertoires in COVID-19. The length of the CDR3 is 13 residues. V was cut by 6 bases and J by 5 bases, with 10 bases left in between. The repertoire was sequenced with immunoSEQ multiplex PCR; TCRdb's copy has only in-frame clones and lacks some. The repertoire consists of 200,000 to 250,000 clones, with about three quarters occurring once and the leading ten covering more than 7%. Specimen: peripheral blood. This sequence was found in a woman between 65 and 79 years old with acute or convalescent COVID-19. V gene TRBV12-3 or TRBV12-4 combines with J gene TRBJ2-2; no clear D. CDR3 coding DNA: TGTGCCAGCAGCCAAACCCGGACCGGGGAGCTGTTTTTT. Amino acid sequence: CASSQTRTGELFF.